These 10 T cell receptor beta chains were sequenced from one sample in a study of response to subunit inactivated influenza vaccine. TCRdb reprocessed the RT-PCR reads via MiXCR and lists one record per CDR3 protein. The repertoire holds more than 200,000 distinct CDR3 sequences, with 12% as singletons. This material consisted of non-naive T cells sorted from PBMCs, taken 14 to 15 days before vaccination. The receptors originated from a man in his fifties who received an inactivated influenza vaccine.

The chain links TRBV3-1 to TRBJ1-4; no clear D gene. The CDR3 spans 16 residues. V was clipped by 4 bases and J by 6 bases, with 18 bases between them. Germline assignment: CDR1 LGHDT and CDR2 YNNKEL (reference sequence). As DNA, the CDR3 is TGTGCCAGCAGCCCCGGCTGGAGGACGAGGGATGAAAAACTGTTTTTT. The encoded protein is CASSPGWRTRDEKLFF. The variable domain in full, completed from reference TRBV3-1 and TRBJ1-4, reads DTAVSQTPKYLVTQMGNDKSIKCEQNLGHDTMYWYKQDSKKFLKIMFSYNNKELIINETVPNRFSPKSPDKAHLNLHINSLELGDSAVYFCASSPGWRTRDEKLFFGSGTQLSVL.

The chain is built from TRBV4-3 and TRBJ2-5; no clear D. The CDR3 has 15 residues. Germline values: CDR1 LGHNA, CDR2 YSLEER. V was clipped by 0 bases and J by 5 bases, with 13 bases between them. CDR3 sequence reads: CASSQDSGDGETQYF. CDR3 in DNA: TGCGCCAGCAGCCAAGATTCTGGGGATGGGGAGACCCAGTACTTC.

This chain links TRBV5-6 with TRBJ2-2; D gene ambiguous. CDR1 is SGHDT and CDR2 is YYEEEE in the germline V gene. This CDR3 has 16 residues. The ends were cut back, 4 bases at V and 1 base at J, with 14 bases in the middle. CDR3 loop: CASSIRIRRNTGELFF. The CDR3 DNA reads as TGTGCCAGCAGCATTAGGATAAGGCGGAACACCGGGGAGCTGTTTTTT.

This chain links TRBV6-5 with TRBJ1-5, with D unclear. V gave up 5 bases and J gave up 2 bases, with 7 bases separating them. This CDR3 is 13 amino acids long. Germline V gene sequence: CDR1 MNHEY, CDR2 SVGAGI. CDR3 in amino acids: CASSTGGNQPQHF. Here the CDR3 DNA reads TGTGCCAGCAGTACTGGGGGCAATCAGCCCCAGCATTTT.

This clonotype was seen a few times. This chain joins TRBV20-1 and TRBJ2-1; 16 bases line up with TRBD2. Trimming removed 8 bases from V and 13 bases from J; junction bases left unmatched: 17. The CDR3 is 16 residues long. CDR1 and CDR2 from the germline V gene are DFQATT and SNEGSKA (reference sequence). The CDR3 DNA reads as TGCAGTCTCCCTCCGGGACTAGCGGGAGGGCCGGCTTTTCAGTTCTTC. This codes for CSLPPGLAGGPAFQFF.

The V gene is TRBV3-1, the J gene TRBJ2-1; D gene ambiguous. CDR1 and CDR2 (germline): LGHDT, YNNKEL (reference sequence). Trimming removed 1 base from V and 8 bases from J, with 6 bases in between. The CDR3 is 12 amino acids. The CDR3 region has the DNA TGTGCCAGCAGCCAAGTTGGAGATGAGCAGTTCTTC. Translation gives CASSQVGDEQFF.

The gene calls are TRBV18 and TRBJ2-3; possible D gene TRBD1, 5 bases. The CDR3 is 17 residues long. The V gene lost 5 bases and the J gene lost 2 bases, with 20 bases spanning the gap. The V gene's germline CDR1 is KGHSH and CDR2 LQKENI. The CDR3 DNA sequence: TGTGCCAGCTCATTCCAAGCAGGGCTTAGGACCACAGATACGCAGTATTTT. Its protein product is CASSFQAGLRTTDTQYF. Complete variable domain (other parts from reference TRBV18 and TRBJ2-3): NAGVMQNPRHLVRRRGQEARLRCSPMKGHSHVYWYRQLPEEGLKFMVYLQKENIIDESGMPKERFSAEFPKEGPSILRIQQVVRGDSAAYFCASSFQAGLRTTDTQYFGPGTRLTVL.

V is TRBV20-1 and J is TRBJ1-6; D unresolved. Trimming took off 5 bases at V and 17 bases at J, with 22 bases between the two ends. CDR3 length: 13 residues. Germline V gene data show CDR1 as DFQATT and CDR2 as SNEGSKA (reference sequence). The CDR3 DNA sequence: TGCAGTGCTCAATGGGCAAGCCCTGGAGCGGTCCACTTT. Its translation is CSAQWASPGAVHF.

This clonotype showed up many times. This sequence joins TRBV28 and TRBJ1-2; 8 nucleotides line up with TRBD1. Germline V lookup: CDR1 MDHEN, CDR2 SYDVKM. CDR3 size: 15 residues. Losses at the gene ends were 1 base for V and 2 bases for J; bases not matched to a gene: 3. CDR3 in amino acids: CASSLLGQENYGYTF. CDR3 sequence (DNA): TGTGCCAGCAGTTTATTGGGACAGGAGAACTATGGCTACACCTTC.

V usage is TRBV7-8 and J usage is TRBJ2-5; a weak D match, TRBD1 (5 bases). Per the germline V gene, CDR1 is SGHVS and CDR2 is FQNEAQ. The V end lost 5 bases, the J end lost 3 bases, and 22 bases lay between the germline ends. The CDR3 runs to 17 residues. The CDR3 DNA reads as TGTGCCAGCAGCGAACGTAGAGTGGGGCGGAGAAAAGAGACCCAGTACTTC. It is translated as CASSERRVGRRKETQYF.